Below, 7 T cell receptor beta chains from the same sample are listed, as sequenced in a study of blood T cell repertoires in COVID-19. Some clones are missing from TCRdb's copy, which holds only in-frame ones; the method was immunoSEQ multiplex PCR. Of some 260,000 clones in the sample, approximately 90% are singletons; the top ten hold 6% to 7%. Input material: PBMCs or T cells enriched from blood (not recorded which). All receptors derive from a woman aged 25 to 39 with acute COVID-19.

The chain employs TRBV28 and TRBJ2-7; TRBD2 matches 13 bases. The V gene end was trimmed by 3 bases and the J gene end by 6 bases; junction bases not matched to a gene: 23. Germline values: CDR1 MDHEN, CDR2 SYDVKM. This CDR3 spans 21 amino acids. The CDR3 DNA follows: TGTGCCAGCAGTTTTGACAACGGTTGGACAGACGGGACTAGCGGGAACGGCGAGCAGTACTTC. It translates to CASSFDNGWTDGTSGNGEQYF.

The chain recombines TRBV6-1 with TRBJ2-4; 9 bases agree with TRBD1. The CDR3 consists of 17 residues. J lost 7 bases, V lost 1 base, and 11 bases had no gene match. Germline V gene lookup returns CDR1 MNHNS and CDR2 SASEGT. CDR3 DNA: TGTGCCAGCAGTGAAGTAATGGTTGGACAGGGGTGGAACATTCAGTACTTC. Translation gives CASSEVMVGQGWNIQYF.

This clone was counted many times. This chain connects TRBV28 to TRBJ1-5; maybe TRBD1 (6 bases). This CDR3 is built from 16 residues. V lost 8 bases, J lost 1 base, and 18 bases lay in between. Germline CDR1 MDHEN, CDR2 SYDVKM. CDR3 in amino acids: CASGPISGASNQPQHF. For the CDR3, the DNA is TGTGCCAGCGGCCCCATCTCAGGGGCCAGCAATCAGCCCCAGCATTTT.

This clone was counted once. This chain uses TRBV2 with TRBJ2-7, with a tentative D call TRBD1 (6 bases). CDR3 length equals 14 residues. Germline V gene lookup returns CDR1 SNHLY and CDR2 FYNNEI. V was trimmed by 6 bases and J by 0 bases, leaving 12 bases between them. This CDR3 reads CASSLQGSSYEQYF. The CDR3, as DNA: TGTGCCAGCAGCCTGCAGGGGTCCTCCTACGAGCAGTACTTC.

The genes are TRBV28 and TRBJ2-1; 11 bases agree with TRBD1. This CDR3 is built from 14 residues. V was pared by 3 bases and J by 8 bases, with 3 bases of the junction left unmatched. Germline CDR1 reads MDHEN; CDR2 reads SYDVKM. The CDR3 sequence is CASSLGQGVDEQFF. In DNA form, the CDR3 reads TGTGCCAGCAGTTTGGGACAGGGGGTCGATGAGCAGTTCTTC.

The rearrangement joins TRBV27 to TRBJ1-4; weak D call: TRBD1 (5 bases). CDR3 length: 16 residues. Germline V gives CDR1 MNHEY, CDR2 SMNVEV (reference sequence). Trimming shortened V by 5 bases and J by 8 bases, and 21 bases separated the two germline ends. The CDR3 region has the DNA TGTGCCAGCAGTACGGCCCCAGGGACTGTGAGGGAAAAACTGTTTTTT. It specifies CASSTAPGTVREKLFF.

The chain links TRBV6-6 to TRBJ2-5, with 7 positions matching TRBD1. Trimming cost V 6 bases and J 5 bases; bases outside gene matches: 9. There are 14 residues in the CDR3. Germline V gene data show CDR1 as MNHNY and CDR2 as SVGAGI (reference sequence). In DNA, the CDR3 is TGTGCCAGCAGAACTCCTGACAGGGCGGAGACCCAGTACTTC. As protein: CASRTPDRAETQYF.